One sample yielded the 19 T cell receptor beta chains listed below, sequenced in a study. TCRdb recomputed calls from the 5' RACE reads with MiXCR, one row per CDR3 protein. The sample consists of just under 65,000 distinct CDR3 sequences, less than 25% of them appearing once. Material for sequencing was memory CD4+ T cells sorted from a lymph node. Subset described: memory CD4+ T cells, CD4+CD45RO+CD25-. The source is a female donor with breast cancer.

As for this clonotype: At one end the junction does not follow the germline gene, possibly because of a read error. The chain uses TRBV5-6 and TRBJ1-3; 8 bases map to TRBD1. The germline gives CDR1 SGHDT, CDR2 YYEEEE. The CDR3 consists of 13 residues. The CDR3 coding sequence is TGTGCCAGCAGCTATGGACAGGGAAACACCAAATATTTT. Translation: CASSYGQGNTKYF.

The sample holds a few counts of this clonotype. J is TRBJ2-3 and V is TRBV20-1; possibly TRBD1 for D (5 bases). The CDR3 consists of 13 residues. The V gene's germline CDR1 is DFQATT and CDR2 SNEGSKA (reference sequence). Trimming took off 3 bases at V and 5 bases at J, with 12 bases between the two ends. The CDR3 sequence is CSASGPQGDTQYF. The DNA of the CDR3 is TGCAGTGCTAGCGGCCCCCAGGGAGATACGCAGTATTTT.

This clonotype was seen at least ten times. CDR3 sequence: CSASDLAGGEQFF. The CDR3, as DNA: TGCAGTGCTAGTGACCTAGCGGGCGGTGAGCAGTTCTTC. The genes are TRBV20-1 and TRBJ2-1; 8 nucleotides align to TRBD2. The CDR3 spans 13 residues. CDR1 and CDR2 (germline): DFQATT, SNEGSKA (reference sequence). V was clipped by 3 bases and J by 9 bases; unmatched bases: 7.

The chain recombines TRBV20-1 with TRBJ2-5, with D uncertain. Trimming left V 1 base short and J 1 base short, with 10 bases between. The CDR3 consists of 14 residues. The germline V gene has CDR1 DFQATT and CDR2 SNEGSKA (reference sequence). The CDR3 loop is CSARVPGTQETQYF. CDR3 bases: TGCAGTGCTAGAGTACCAGGAACCCAAGAGACCCAGTACTTC.

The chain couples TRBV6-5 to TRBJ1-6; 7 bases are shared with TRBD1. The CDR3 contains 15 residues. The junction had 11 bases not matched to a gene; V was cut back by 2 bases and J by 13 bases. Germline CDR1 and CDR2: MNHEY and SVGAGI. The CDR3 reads CASSYATGDNWPLHF. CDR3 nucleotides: TGTGCCAGCAGTTACGCCACAGGGGACAATTGGCCCCTCCACTTT.

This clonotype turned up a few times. CDR3 region: CASSPWRNTEAFF. CDR3 DNA: TGTGCCAGCAGTCCCTGGAGAAACACTGAAGCTTTCTTT. V gene TRBV7-2 combines with J gene TRBJ1-1; D remains unclear. Deletions cut 6 bases from V and 2 bases from J, with 10 bases between. CDR1 and CDR2 (germline): SGHTA, FQGNSA. The CDR3 has 13 residues.

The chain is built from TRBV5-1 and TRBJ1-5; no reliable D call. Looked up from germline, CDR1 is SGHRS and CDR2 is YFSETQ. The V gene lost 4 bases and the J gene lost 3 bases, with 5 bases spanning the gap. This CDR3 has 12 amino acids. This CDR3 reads CASSPDNQPQHF. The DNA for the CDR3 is TGCGCCAGCAGCCCCGACAATCAGCCCCAGCATTTT. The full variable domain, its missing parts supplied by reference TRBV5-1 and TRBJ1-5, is KAGVTQTPRYLIKTRGQQVTLSCSPISGHRSVSWYQQTPGQGLQFLFEYFSETQRNKGNFPGRFSGRQFSNSRSEMNVSTLELGDSALYLCASSPDNQPQHFGDGTRLSIL.

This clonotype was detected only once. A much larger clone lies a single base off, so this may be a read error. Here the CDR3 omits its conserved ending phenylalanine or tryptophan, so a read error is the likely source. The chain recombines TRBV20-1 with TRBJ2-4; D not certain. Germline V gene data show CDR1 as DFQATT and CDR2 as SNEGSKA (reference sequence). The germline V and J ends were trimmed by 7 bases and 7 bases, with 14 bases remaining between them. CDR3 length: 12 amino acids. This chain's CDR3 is CSGAYGLNIQYC. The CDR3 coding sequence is TGCAGTGGGGCGTATGGTCTGAACATTCAGTACTGC.

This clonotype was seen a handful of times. CDR3 residues: CASSQVRNTGELFF. The CDR3 nucleotides are TGTGCCAGCAGCCAAGTCCGCAACACCGGGGAGCTGTTTTTT. The chain uses TRBV3-1 and TRBJ2-2; D uncertain. Trimming stripped 1 base from V and 2 bases from J, with 5 bases between. The CDR3 loop spans 14 amino acids. From germline, CDR1 is LGHDT and CDR2 YNNKEL (reference sequence).

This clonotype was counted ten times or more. For the CDR3, the DNA is TGTGCCAGCAGTAAGGGGGCGGGAGCTTTCTTT. Translating it yields CASSKGAGAFF. This chain connects TRBV6-5 to TRBJ1-1, with 7 bases lining up with TRBD1. The CDR3 has 11 amino acids. J lost 10 bases, V lost 5 bases, and 4 bases had no gene match. Germline-derived CDR1 and CDR2 are MNHEY and SVGAGI.

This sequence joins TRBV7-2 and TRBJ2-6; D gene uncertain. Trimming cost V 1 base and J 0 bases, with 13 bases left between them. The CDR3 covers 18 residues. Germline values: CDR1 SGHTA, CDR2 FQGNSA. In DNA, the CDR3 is TGTGCCAGCAGCTTAGGTGCAGTCCGTCTCTCTGGGGCCAACGTCCTGACTTTC. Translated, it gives CASSLGAVRLSGANVLTF. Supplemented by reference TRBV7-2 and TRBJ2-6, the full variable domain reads GAGVSQSPSNKVTEKGKDVELRCDPISGHTALYWYRQSLGQGLEFLIYFQGNSAPDKSGLPSDRFSAERTGGSVSTLTIQRTQQEDSAVYLCASSLGAVRLSGANVLTFGAGSRLTVL.

The CDR3 loop reads CASSTGDSSYEQYF. CDR3 nucleotides: TGTGCCAGCAGTACAGGAGATAGCTCCTACGAGCAGTACTTC. The V and J genes are TRBV12-3 or TRBV12-4 and TRBJ2-7, with D perhaps matching TRBD1 (5 bases). The CDR3 extends over 14 amino acids. The V end was cut by 5 bases, the J end by 0 bases, with 11 bases between.

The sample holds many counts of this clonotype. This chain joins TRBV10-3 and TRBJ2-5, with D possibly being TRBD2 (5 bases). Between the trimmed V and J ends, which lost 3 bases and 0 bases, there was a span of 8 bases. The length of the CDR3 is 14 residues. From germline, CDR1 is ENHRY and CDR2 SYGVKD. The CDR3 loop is CAISDSADQETQYF. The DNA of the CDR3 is TGTGCCATCAGTGATTCAGCGGACCAAGAGACCCAGTACTTC.

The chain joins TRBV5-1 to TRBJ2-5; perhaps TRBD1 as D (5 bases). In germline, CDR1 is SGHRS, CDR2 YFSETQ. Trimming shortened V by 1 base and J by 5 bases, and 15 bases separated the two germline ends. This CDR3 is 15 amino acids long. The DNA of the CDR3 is TGCGCCAGCAGCTTGTCGACAGTCCAGGTGGAGACCCAGTACTTC. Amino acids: CASSLSTVQVETQYF.

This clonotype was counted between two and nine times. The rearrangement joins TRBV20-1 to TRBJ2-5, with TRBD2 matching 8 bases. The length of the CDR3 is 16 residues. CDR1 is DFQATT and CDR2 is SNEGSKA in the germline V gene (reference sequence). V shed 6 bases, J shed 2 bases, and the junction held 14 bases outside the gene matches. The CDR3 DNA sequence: TGCAGTGCGAGATGGGTAGCGGGATCAAAACAAGAGACCCAGTACTTC. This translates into CSARWVAGSKQETQYF.

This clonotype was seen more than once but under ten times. Here the CDR3 reads CSARVPASTDTQYF. As DNA, the CDR3 is TGCAGTGCTAGAGTGCCAGCTAGCACAGATACGCAGTATTTT. The rearrangement uses TRBV20-1 and TRBJ2-3, with no clear D. The CDR3 extends over 14 amino acids. The germline V gene has CDR1 DFQATT and CDR2 SNEGSKA (reference sequence). V was cut by 1 base and J by 0 bases, with 8 bases left in between.

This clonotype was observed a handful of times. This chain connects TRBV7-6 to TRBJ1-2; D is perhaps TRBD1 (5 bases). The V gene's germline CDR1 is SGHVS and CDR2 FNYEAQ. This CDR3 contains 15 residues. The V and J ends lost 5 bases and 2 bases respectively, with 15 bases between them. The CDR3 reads CASSPEAGSNYGYTF. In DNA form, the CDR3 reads TGTGCCAGCAGCCCAGAAGCAGGGTCAAACTATGGCTACACCTTC.

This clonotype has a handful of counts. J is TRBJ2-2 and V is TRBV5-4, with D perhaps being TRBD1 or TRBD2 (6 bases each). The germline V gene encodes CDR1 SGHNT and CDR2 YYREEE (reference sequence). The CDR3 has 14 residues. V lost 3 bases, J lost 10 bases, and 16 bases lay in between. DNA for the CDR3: TGTGCCAGCAGCTCGGATAGGGGGGTTAAGGAGCTGTTTTTT. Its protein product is CASSSDRGVKELFF.

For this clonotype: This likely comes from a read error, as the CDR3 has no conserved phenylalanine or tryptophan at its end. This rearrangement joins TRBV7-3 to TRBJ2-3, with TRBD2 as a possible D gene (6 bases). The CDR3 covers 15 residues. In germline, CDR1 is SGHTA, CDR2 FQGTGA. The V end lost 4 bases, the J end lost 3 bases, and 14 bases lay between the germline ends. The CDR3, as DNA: TGTGCCAGCAGCTCGGGACTGCTGTCGACAGATACGCAGTATTCT. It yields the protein CASSSGLLSTDTQYS.